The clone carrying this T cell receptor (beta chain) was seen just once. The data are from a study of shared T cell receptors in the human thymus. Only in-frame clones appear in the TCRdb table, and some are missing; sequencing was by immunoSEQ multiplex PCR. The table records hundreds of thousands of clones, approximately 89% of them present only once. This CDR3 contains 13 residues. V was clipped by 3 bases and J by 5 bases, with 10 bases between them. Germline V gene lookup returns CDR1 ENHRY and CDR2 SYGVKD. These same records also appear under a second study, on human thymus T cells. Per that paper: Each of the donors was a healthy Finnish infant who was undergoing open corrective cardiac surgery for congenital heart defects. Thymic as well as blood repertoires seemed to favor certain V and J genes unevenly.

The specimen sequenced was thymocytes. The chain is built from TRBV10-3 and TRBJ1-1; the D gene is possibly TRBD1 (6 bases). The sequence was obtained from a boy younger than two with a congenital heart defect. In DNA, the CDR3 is TGTGCCATCAGTGATCCAAGGGGGACTGAAGCTTTCTTT. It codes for CAISDPRGTEAFF.